This T cell receptor (beta chain) was profiled in a study of CXCR3-negative and CXCR3-positive naive CD8 T cells. Study-level information: The TRB read total, some 150 million, broke down to about 1.5 +/- 0.3 million reads per library. Study results and caveats: No difference in surface CD5 was seen between naive subsets, and TCR strength was inferred from TRB CDR3 properties. Naive cells positive for CXCR3 carried more hydrophobic TRB CDR3s than CXCR3-negative ones.

For this clonotype: Antigen: not known.

Per the germline V gene, CDR1 is SEHNR and CDR2 is FQNEAQ (reference sequence). CDR3 size: 15 residues. The libraries of TRB cDNA were prepared using 5' RACE with UMI labels. TCRdb re-called the 5' RACE reads and shows each CDR3 protein once, DNA omitted. Across 65,000 to 75,000 distinct CDR3 sequences, the top ten clones capture about 1.5% of the sample. This chain joins TRBV7-9 and TRBJ2-5; the TCRdb call, TRBD2, lacks DNA for checking. Sample: naive CXCR3- CD8+ T cells from blood. The subset: CD45RO-CCR7+CD27+CD95- naive CD8+ T cells lacking CXCR3 (TNR3-). This sequence was found in a human donor in good health. Some clones in this sample may be carry-over from other donors' samples. CDR3 sequence: CASSPTSGPQETQYF. The variable domain in full, with the rest retrieved from reference TRBV7-9 and TRBJ2-5, is DTGVSQNPRHKITKRGQNVTFRCDPISEHNRLYWYRQTLGQGPEFLTYFQNEAQLEKSRLLSDRFSAERPKGSFSTLEIQRTEQGDSAMYLCASSPTSGPQETQYFGPGTRLLVL.